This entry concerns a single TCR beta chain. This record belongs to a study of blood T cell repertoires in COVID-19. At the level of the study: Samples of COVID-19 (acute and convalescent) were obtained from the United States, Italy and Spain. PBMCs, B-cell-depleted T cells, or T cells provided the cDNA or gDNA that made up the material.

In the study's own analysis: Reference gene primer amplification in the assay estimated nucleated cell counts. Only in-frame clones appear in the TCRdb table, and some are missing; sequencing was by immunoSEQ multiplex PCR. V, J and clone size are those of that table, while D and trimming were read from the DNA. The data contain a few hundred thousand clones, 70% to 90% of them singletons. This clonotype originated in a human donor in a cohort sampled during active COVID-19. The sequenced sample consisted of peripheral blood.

The DNA of the CDR3 is TGTGCCAGCAGCCAGGCGAGGGAGAATGAGCAGTTCTTC. Translating it yields CASSQARENEQFF. This sequence joins TRBV7-8 and TRBJ2-1; tentatively, D is TRBD2 (5 bases). The germline gives CDR1 SGHVS, CDR2 FQNEAQ. The CDR3 loop spans 13 amino acids. V gave up 5 bases and J gave up 7 bases, with 12 bases separating them.